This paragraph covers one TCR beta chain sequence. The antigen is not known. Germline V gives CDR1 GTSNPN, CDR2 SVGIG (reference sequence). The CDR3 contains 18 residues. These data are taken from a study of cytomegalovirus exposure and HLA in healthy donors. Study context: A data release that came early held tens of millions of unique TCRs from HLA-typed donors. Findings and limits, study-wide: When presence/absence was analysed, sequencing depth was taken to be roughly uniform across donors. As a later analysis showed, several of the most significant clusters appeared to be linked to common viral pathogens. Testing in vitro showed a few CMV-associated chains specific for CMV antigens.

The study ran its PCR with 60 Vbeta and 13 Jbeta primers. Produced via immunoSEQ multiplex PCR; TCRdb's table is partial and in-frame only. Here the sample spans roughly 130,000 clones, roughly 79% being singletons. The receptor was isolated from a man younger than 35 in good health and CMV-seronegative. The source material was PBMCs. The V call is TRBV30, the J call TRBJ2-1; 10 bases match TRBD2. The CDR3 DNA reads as TGTGCTATAGCTAGCGGGGGCGGACTCCGCCTTACCTACAATGAGCAGTTCTTC. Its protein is CAIASGGGLRLTYNEQFF.